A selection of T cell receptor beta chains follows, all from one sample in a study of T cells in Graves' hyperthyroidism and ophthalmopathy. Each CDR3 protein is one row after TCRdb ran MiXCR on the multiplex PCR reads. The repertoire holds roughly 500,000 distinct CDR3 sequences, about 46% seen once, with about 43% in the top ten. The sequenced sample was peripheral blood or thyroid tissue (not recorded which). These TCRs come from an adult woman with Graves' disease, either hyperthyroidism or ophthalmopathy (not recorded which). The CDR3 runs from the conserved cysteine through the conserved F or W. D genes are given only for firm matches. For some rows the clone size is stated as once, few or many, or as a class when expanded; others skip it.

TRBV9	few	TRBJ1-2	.	TGTGCCAGCAGCGTAGGGCCTCCCCGCTATGGCTACACCTTC	CASSVGPPRYGYTF
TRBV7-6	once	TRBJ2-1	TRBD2	TGTGCCAGCAGCTTGAGCGGGAGGAAAGACAATGAGCAGTTCTTC	CASSLSGRKDNEQFF
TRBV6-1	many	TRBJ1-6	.	TGTGCCAGCAGTGAAGCGAGGGGCAGGGAGAGCCGATCACCCCTCCACTTT	CASSEARGRESRSPLHF
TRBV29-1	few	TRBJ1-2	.	TGCAGCGCCAACACTAACAGGGACGGCTACACCTTC	CSANTNRDGYTF
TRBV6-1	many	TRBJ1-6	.	TGTGCCAGCAGTGAGTCCCTGACAGCGCTAAATTCACCCCTCCACTTT	CASSESLTALNSPLHF
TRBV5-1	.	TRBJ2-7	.	TGCGCCAGCAGCTTGGGGAGGACGAGCGAGCAGTACTTC	CASSLGRTSEQYF
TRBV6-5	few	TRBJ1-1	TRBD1	TGTGCCAGCAGTACAGGGGGCTCGAACACTGAAGCTTTCTTT	CASSTGGSNTEAFF
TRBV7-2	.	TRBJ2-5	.	TGTGCCAGCAGCTCTGGACAGCGCAATCAGCCCCAGTACTTC	CASSSGQRNQPQYF
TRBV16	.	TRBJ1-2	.	TGTGCCAGCAGCCAATCGCGACAGTCTAGGGGCTACACCTTC	CASSQSRQSRGYTF
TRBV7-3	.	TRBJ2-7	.	TGTGCCAGCGCGGCGGAGGCCTACGAGCAGTACTTC	CASAAEAYEQYF
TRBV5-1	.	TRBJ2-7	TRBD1	TGCGCCAGCGGGTCGACAGGGTCCTACGAGCAGTACTTC	CASGSTGSYEQYF
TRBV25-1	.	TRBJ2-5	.	TGTGCCAGCAACCCACTGAAACAAGAGACCCAGTACTTC	CASNPLKQETQYF
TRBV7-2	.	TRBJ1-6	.	TGTGCCAGCTCCGGGACACCTCTAACTCATTCACCCCTCCACTTT	CASSGTPLTHSPLHF
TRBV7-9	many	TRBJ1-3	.	TGTGCCAGCAGCTTAGGGGGACCCGGAAACACCATATATTTT	CASSLGGPGNTIYF
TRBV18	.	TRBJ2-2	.	TGTGCCAGCTCCCGTGACTCCACCGGGGAGCTGTTTTTT	CASSRDSTGELFF
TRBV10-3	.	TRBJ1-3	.	TGTGCCATCAGTGCGCAAGGGACGGGAAACACCATATATTTT	CAISAQGTGNTIYF
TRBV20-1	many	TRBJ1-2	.	TGCAGTGCCACGGGAGATGGGAATGGCTACACCTTC	CSATGDGNGYTF
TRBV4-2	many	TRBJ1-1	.	TGTGCCAGCAGCGGGTTAACAGGGAACACTGAAGCTTTCTTT	CASSGLTGNTEAFF
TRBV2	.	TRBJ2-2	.	TGTGCCCGCCGTCACACCGGGGCCGGGAGCGGGGAGCTGTTTTTT	CARRHTGAGSGELFF
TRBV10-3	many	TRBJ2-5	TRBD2	TGTGCCATCAGTGAGTCGGGACTAACACAAGAGACCCAGTACTTC	CAISESGLTQETQYF
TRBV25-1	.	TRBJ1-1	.	TGTGCCAGTAACACAGTGAACACTGAAGCTTTCTTT	CASNTVNTEAFF
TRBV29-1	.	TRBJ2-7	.	TGCAGCGTTGAGTCTCGGTCCTACGAGCGGTACTTC	CSVESRSYERYF
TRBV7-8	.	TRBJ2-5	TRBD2	TGTGCCAGCAGCTCGCCGGGACTAGCGGCCGACCAAGAGACCCAGTACTTC	CASSSPGLAADQETQYF
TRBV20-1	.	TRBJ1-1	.	TGCAGTGCTACAGACGGGAACACTGAAGCTTTCTTT	CSATDGNTEAFF
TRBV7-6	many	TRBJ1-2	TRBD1	TGTGCCAGCAGCTTAGCGTTGGCCAGGGGGCAGAATGGCTACACCTTC	CASSLALARGQNGYTF
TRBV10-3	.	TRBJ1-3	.	TGTGCCATCAGTGAAAGAATAGGCTCTGGAAACACCATATATTTT	CAISERIGSGNTIYF
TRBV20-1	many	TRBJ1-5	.	TGCAGTGCTAGAGGGGGGGGCAATCAGCCCCAGCATTTT	CSARGGGNQPQHF
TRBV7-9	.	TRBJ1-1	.	TGTGCCAGCAGCACCCATCGCATGAACACTGAAGCTTTCTTT	CASSTHRMNTEAFF
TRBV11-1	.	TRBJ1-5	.	TGTGCCAGCAGCTGGGGGGCAAGATCTGGACAGCCCCAGCATTTT	CASSWGARSGQPQHF
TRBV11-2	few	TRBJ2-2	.	TGTGCCAGCAGCTTAAAAGCGGCCACCGGGGAGCTGTTTTTT	CASSLKAATGELFF
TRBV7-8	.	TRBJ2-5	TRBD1	TGTGCCAGCAGCTTAGCCCGCGGACAGGGTTGGGAGACCCAGTACTTC	CASSLARGQGWETQYF
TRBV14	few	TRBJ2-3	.	TGTGCCAGCAGCCAATCAGTAGCTAGCACAGATACGCAGTATTTT	CASSQSVASTDTQYF
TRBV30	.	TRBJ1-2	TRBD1	TGTGCCTGGACTAGGGACAGGCTAAACTATGGCTACACCTTC	CAWTRDRLNYGYTF
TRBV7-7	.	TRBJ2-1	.	TGTGCTAGCAGCTTAGGAAGGGCTTCTAACAATGAGCAGTTCTTC	CASSLGRASNNEQFF
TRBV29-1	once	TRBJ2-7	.	TGCAGCGTTTTTTCGTCGGCAGGGAACTCCTACGAGCAGTACTTC	CSVFSSAGNSYEQYF
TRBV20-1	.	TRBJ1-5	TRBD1	TGCAGTGCCGGGACAGGTTGGGGGGATCAGCCCCAGCATTTT	CSAGTGWGDQPQHF
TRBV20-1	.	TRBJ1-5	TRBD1	TGCAGTGCTAGAGCCCTCGGGACAGGCTACAATCAGCCCCAGCATTTT	CSARALGTGYNQPQHF
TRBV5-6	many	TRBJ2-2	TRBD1	TGTGCCAGCAGCTTCGTGGGACAGGCAACCGGGGAGCTGTTTTTT	CASSFVGQATGELFF
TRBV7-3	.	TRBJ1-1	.	TGTGCCAGCGCCCTCGGGGCGGGGAACACTGAAGCTTTCTTT	CASALGAGNTEAFF
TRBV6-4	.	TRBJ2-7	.	TGTGCCAGCAGTGAATCGAGAACAGGGTCCTACGAGCAGTACTTC	CASSESRTGSYEQYF
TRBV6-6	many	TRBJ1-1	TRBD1	TGTGCCAGCAGGTCACCGGACAGGGAGAACACTGAAGCTTTCTTT	CASRSPDRENTEAFF
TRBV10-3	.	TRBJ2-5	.	TGTGCCAGTAAGCGAGGACAAGGGGGACAAGAGACCCAGTACTTC	CASKRGQGGQETQYF
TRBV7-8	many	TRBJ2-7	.	TGTGCCAGCAGCTTAGGAAGGGTTTCGACCTACGAGCAGTACTTC	CASSLGRVSTYEQYF
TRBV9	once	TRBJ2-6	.	TGTGCCAGCAACGACGGGGCCAACGTCCTGACTTTC	CASNDGANVLTF
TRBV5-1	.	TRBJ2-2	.	TGCGCCAGCGAACCGGCAGGTGCTGGCACCGGGGAGCTGTTTTTT	CASEPAGAGTGELFF
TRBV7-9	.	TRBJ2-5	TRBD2	TGTGCCAGCAGCCCCCCTAGCGGGGGGACCCAGTACTTC	CASSPPSGGTQYF
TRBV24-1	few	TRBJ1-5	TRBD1	TGTGCCCGGAGACAGGGACCCAATCAGCCCCAGCATTTT	CARRQGPNQPQHF
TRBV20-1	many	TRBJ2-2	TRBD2	TGCAGTGCTAGAGATGCGGGAGGGACGACGAACACCGGGGAGCTGTTTTTT	CSARDAGGTTNTGELFF
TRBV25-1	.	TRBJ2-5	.	TGTGCTAGAGTCAGGGAGACCCAGTACTTC	CARVRETQYF
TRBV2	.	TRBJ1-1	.	TGTGCCAGCTCCCCTCTTGGGACGGAGGGCACTGAAGCTTTCTTT	CASSPLGTEGTEAFF
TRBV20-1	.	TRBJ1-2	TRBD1	TGCAGTGCTTGGGACAGGGATCTTGGTGGCTACACCTTC	CSAWDRDLGGYTF
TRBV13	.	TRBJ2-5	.	TGTGCCAGCAGCACGCGAACCCCCCAAGAGACCCAGTACTTC	CASSTRTPQETQYF
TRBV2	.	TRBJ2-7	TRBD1	TGTGCCACCAGACGAGACAGGGGGCTCAGCTACGAGCAGTACTTC	CATRRDRGLSYEQYF
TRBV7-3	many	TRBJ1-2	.	TGTGCCAGCAGCTTGTACCCAGGGCTCGCGGGTGGCTACACCTTC	CASSLYPGLAGGYTF
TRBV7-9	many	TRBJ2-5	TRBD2	TGTGCCAGCAGGCGGACTAGCGGGAGTCGGGAGACCCAGTACTTC	CASRRTSGSRETQYF
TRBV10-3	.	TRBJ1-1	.	TGTGCCATCACTGGCGACTGGGGAGCTTTCTTT	CAITGDWGAFF
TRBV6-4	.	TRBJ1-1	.	TGTGCCAGCAGGGGCGCGGGGGAAGCTTTCTTT	CASRGAGEAFF
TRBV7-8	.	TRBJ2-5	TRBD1	TGTGCCAGCAGCTTTCGGGGACAGGGCAAAGAGACCCAGTACTTC	CASSFRGQGKETQYF
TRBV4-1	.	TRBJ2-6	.	TGTGCCAGCAGTGACGGGCAGTCTGGGGCCAACGTCCTGACTTTC	CASSDGQSGANVLTF
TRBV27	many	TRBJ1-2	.	TGTGCCAGCAGAGACAGTTTCGAGTCTGGCTACACCTTC	CASRDSFESGYTF